This T cell receptor beta chain is from a study of cytotoxic CD8 clonotypes in ibrutinib-treated CLL. General observations from the study: Clonality increased at ibrutinib response and stayed stable in sustained remission. At progression, however, it fell back toward baseline.

CDR3 length: 16 residues. The germline V gene has CDR1 LNHDA and CDR2 SQIVND (reference sequence). V gave up 3 bases and J gave up 1 base, with 15 bases separating them. Researchers set a sequencing depth target of 1 in 200,000 to 1 in 1 million T cells. Profiled with immunoSEQ multiplex PCR; TCRdb holds only in-frame clones, not every one. The sample yields fewer than 35,000 clones, roughly 50% seen once. With regard to this clone: No antigen is known for it.

The sequence was obtained from a human donor with chronic lymphocytic leukemia. Sequences were derived from PBMCs, sampled before ibrutinib treatment. The chain employs TRBV19 and TRBJ1-1, with D tentatively TRBD1 (5 bases). This CDR3 is CASSIGFQGPNTEAFF. DNA for the CDR3: TGTGCCAGTAGTATCGGGTTTCAGGGACCGAACACTGAAGCTTTCTTT.